The clone carrying this T cell receptor beta chain was counted once. The source of the sample is a study of OX40 agonist ivuxolimab in advanced cancers. Produced via immunoSEQ multiplex PCR; TCRdb's table is partial and in-frame only. Altogether 77,000 or so clones are present, 86% being singletons, with the ten largest covering 0.55% to 0.7%. Germline assignment: CDR1 SEHNR and CDR2 FQNEAQ (reference sequence). Trimming shortened V by 5 bases and J by 1 base, and 20 bases separated the two germline ends. This CDR3 contains 17 residues. The chain recombines TRBV7-9 with TRBJ1-1; D call uncertain. The sample was CD4+ or CD8+ T cells sorted from blood, taken in a trial of the OX40 agonist ivuxolimab. The receptor's source is an adult with an advanced solid tumor such as melanoma, head and neck, liver or kidney cancer. The CDR3 reads CASSPRPTYKGNTEAFF. The DNA for the CDR3 is TGTGCCAGCAGCCCCCGGCCCACGTATAAGGGGAACACTGAAGCTTTCTTT.